These T cell receptor beta chains were read from a single sample in a study of cytomegalovirus exposure and HLA in healthy donors. Libraries were prepared by immunoSEQ multiplex PCR; TCRdb keeps only in-frame clonotypes and omits some of them. The profile shows approximately 190,000 clones, about four fifths of them singletons. Sequences were obtained from PBMCs. The receptors come from a woman in her twenties or thirties in good health and CMV-seropositive. Each CDR3 is given with its conserved first and last residue. D genes are given only for firm matches. The size of a clone is reported for some rows only, either as once, few or many, or as a class for expanded clones.

>NA|TRBJ1-1|NA|TRBV27
TGTGCCAGCAGTCTACAGGTGAACACTGAAGCTTTCTTT
CASSLQVNTEAFF
>NA|TRBJ1-4|few|TRBV9
TGTGCCAGCTGTTTCTCTGAAAAACTGTTTTTT
CASCFSEKLFF
>NA|TRBJ2-5|NA|TRBV4-1
TGCGCCAGCAGCCAAGTTCTAGGTAACCAAGAGACCCAGTACTTC
CASSQVLGNQETQYF
>NA|TRBJ2-2|NA|TRBV5-1
TGCGCCAGCAGCTCGGGATTTCTGGGGACCGGGGAGCTGTTTTTT
CASSSGFLGTGELFF
>TRBD1|TRBJ1-4|NA|TRBV28
TGTGCCAGCAGTTCTAGGGACAGCGCAACTAATGAAAAACTGTTTTTT
CASSSRDSATNEKLFF
>TRBD2|TRBJ2-5|NA|TRBV7-2
TGTGCCAGCAGTCGAGGCCAGCGGGGGGGCCAAGAGACCCAGTACTTC
CASSRGQRGGQETQYF
>TRBD2|TRBJ2-7|NA|TRBV9
TGTGCCAGCAGCGCAGATCTAGCGGGAGCCACCGAGCAGTACTTC
CASSADLAGATEQYF
>NA|TRBJ1-3|NA|TRBV19
TGTGCCAGTAGTGTGGGACTGAACTCGGGAAACACCATATATTTT
CASSVGLNSGNTIYF
>NA|TRBJ1-5|NA|TRBV28
TGTGCCAGCAGCCCCCCGGGGGGCGGGGGCAATCAGCCCCAGCATTTT
CASSPPGGGGNQPQHF
>TRBD1|TRBJ2-1|few|TRBV9
TGTGCCAGCAGCCTAGGGACAGGCCTCGACAATGAGCAGTTCTTC
CASSLGTGLDNEQFF
>NA|TRBJ1-4|medium-sized|TRBV7-9
TGTGCCAGCAGCAGGCGGGACGGCTCCAGTGAAAAACTGTTTTTT
CASSRRDGSSEKLFF
>TRBD1|TRBJ1-3|NA|TRBV6-5
TGTGCCAGCAATGACAGGGGGACGGGAAACACCATATATTTT
CASNDRGTGNTIYF
>NA|TRBJ1-3|NA|TRBV5-1
TGCGCCAGCAGTTCGGGGGTTGGAAACACCATATATTTT
CASSSGVGNTIYF
>NA|TRBJ1-2|NA|TRBV9
TGTGCCAGCAGCGTAGGACAGATGAGTGGCTACACCTTC
CASSVGQMSGYTF
>NA|TRBJ1-5|NA|TRBV6-6
TGTGCCAGCAGCCCCACAGGGAGCAGTCAGCCCCAGCATTTT
CASSPTGSSQPQHF
>TRBD1|TRBJ1-1|NA|TRBV10-3
TGTGCCATCAGTGACCCCACAGGGGGGACTGAAGCTTTCTTT
CAISDPTGGTEAFF
>NA|TRBJ2-1|NA|TRBV7-3
TGTGCCAGCAGCAACACAGGGTCAAGAGGCAATGAGCAGTTCTTC
CASSNTGSRGNEQFF
>NA|TRBJ1-5|NA|TRBV6-5
TGTGCCAGCAGCCAGGGTTTGAATCAGCCCCAGCATTTT
CASSQGLNQPQHF
>TRBD1|TRBJ2-3|NA|TRBV5-6
TGTGCCAGCAGCTTGGGGACAGGGGGGAACACAGATACGCAGTATTTT
CASSLGTGGNTDTQYF
>NA|TRBJ1-2|few|TRBV5-4
TGTGCCAGCAGCCCGCAGGGTCGCTATGGCTACACCTTC
CASSPQGRYGYTF
>NA|TRBJ2-3|few|TRBV29-1
TGCAGCGTTACAGTCACAGATACGCAGTATTTT
CSVTVTDTQYF
>NA|TRBJ2-1|NA|TRBV19
TGTGCCAGTAGTCGTACTAGCAGGCCCAACAATGAGCAGTTCTTC
CASSRTSRPNNEQFF
>TRBD2|TRBJ2-5|NA|TRBV6-1
TGTGCCAGCAGTGAACTAGCGGGGGGGCCAGAGACCCAGTACTTC
CASSELAGGPETQYF
>NA|TRBJ1-5|NA|TRBV5-1
TGCGCCAGCAGCTCGAGGGATCAGCCCCAGCATTTT
CASSSRDQPQHF
>TRBD1|TRBJ1-2|NA|TRBV5-6
TGTGCCAGCAGCTCTGAAACAGGGGGCATGGTCTGGGGCTACACCTTC
CASSSETGGMVWGYTF
>NA|TRBJ2-5|NA|TRBV11-2
TGTGCCAGCAGCTTAGTAGGGGGGGCGCTGTCAGAGACCCAGTACTTC
CASSLVGGALSETQYF
>TRBD1|TRBJ2-7|NA|TRBV7-9
TGTGCCAGCAGCTCTCGACAGGGTTACTACGAGCAGTACTTC
CASSSRQGYYEQYF
>TRBD1|TRBJ2-5|NA|TRBV19
TGTGCCAGTAGTATCGGAGGGACAGGGGAAAAAAGGGTAGAGACCCAGTACTTC
CASSIGGTGEKRVETQYF
>TRBD1|TRBJ1-5|NA|TRBV5-6
TGTGCCAGCAGCTTGAGGCAGGGGGCGAATCAGCCCCAGCATTTT
CASSLRQGANQPQHF
>TRBD1|TRBJ1-2|NA|TRBV7-2
TGTGCCAGCAGCTTAACGGGGTCGACAGGGAACTATGGCTACACCTTC
CASSLTGSTGNYGYTF
>TRBD1|TRBJ1-6|NA|TRBV28
TGTGCCAGCAGTCTGGGACAGGGGGTTCGCGGGAATTCGCCCCTCCACTTT
CASSLGQGVRGNSPLHF
>TRBD1|TRBJ1-5|NA|TRBV5-1
TGCGCCAGCAGCTTTGGGACAGGCGACAATCAGCCCCAGCATTTT
CASSFGTGDNQPQHF
>NA|TRBJ2-5|NA|TRBV28
TGTGCCAGCAGTTTAAAGCGGAGGGCCCACGAGACCCAGTACTTC
CASSLKRRAHETQYF
>NA|TRBJ1-3|NA|TRBV2
TGTGCCAGCAGCCGTAACTCTGGAAACACCATATATTTT
CASSRNSGNTIYF